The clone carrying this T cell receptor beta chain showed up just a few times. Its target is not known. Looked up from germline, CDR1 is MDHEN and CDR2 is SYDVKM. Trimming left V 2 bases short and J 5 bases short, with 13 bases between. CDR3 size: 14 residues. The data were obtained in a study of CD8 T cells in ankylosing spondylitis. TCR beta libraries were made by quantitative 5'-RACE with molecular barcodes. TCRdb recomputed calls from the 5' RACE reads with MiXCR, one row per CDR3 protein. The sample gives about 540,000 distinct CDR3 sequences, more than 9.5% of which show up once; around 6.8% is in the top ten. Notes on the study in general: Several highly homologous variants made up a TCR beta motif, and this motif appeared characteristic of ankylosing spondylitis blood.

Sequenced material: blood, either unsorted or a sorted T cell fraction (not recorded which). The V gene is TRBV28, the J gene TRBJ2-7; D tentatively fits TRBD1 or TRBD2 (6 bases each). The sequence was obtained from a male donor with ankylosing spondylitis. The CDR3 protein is CASSLGGPYHEQYV. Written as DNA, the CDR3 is TGTGCCAGCAGTTTAGGGGGGCCCTACCACGAGCAGTACGTC.